The 5 T cell receptor beta chains in this list originate from one sample, sequenced in a study of low-dose radiotherapy and immunotherapy resistance in tumors. Primers used for first-strand cDNA, a TRAV- and TRBV-specific set, covered both alpha and beta chains. A roughly 20-cycle PCR with a constant-region primer and V-primer adapter amplified TCRs. Using its own MiXCR run on the reads, TCRdb lists one record per CDR3 protein. The repertoire includes 55,000 to 80,000 distinct CDR3 sequences, around a quarter of them detected once, and roughly 7% sits in the top ten. As to time point: before trial treatment. Here the sequenced sample was PBMCs, taken before treatment. Receptor source: a male donor with rectosigmoid adenocarcinoma.

This clonotype came up many times. This chain links TRBV2 with TRBJ2-3, with D perhaps given as TRBD1 or TRBD2 (6 bases each). Germline V gene data show CDR1 as SNHLY and CDR2 as FYNNEI. The ends were cut back, 6 bases at V and 4 bases at J, with 14 bases in the middle. This CDR3 has 14 residues. CDR3 in DNA: TGTGCCAGCAGGTTAGGGGGGCCAGCAGATACGCAGTATTTT. Translating it yields CASRLGGPADTQYF.

This clonotype was observed many times. V and J are TRBV11-2 and TRBJ2-2; D is perhaps TRBD2 (6 bases). V dropped 5 bases and J dropped 4 bases, with 14 bases sitting between them. CDR1 SGHAT and CDR2 FQNNGV come from the germline V gene. The CDR3 has 15 amino acids. The CDR3 DNA reads as TGTGCCAGCAGCCCAGAGCGGGTCGGCACCGGGGAGCTGTTTTTT. It specifies CASSPERVGTGELFF.

This clonotype showed up many times. The chain carries TRBV4-2 and TRBJ2-3; 8 bases are shared with TRBD2. There are 20 residues in the CDR3. Per germline, CDR1 LGHNA and CDR2 YNFKEQ. Germline trimming cut 0 bases from V and 3 bases from J; bases unmatched to any gene: 17. This chain's CDR3 is CASSQEGSGTNESPTDTQYF. DNA for the CDR3: TGTGCCAGCAGCCAAGAGGGTAGCGGGACGAACGAAAGTCCGACAGATACGCAGTATTTT.

This chain connects TRBV24-1 to TRBJ2-3; maybe TRBD2 (5 bases). The germline V gene has CDR1 KGHDR and CDR2 SFDVKD. V was trimmed by 7 bases and J by 0 bases, leaving 13 bases between them. CDR3 length: 15 residues. The CDR3 spells CATSDVRTSTDTQYF. The CDR3 coding sequence is TGTGCCACCAGCGATGTGCGGACTAGCACAGATACGCAGTATTTT.

To note about this clonotype: Since a far larger clone is one base different, this is likely a read error. No conserved phenylalanine or tryptophan ends this CDR3, so it is likely a read error. The limits of the CDR3 on the DNA are not certain, so only TCRdb's listed CDR3 is given. The J gene is TRBJ2-7, the V gene TRBV26; TRBD2 was called by the table and not checked on the DNA. TRBV26 is reported as a pseudogene. Both ends counted, the CDR3 spans 16 residues. CDR3 sequence: CASSFTSETLSYEQYS.